The 19 T cell receptor beta chains given below trace back to one sample, sequenced in a study of CD8 T cells in Susac syndrome. The authors reverse transcribed about 0.5 to 1 ug RNA with random hexamers. TCRdb used MiXCR to reprocess the immunoSEQ multiplex PCR reads, holding one entry per CDR3 protein. The table has a few hundred thousand distinct CDR3 sequences, roughly nine tenths seen once. Sequenced: CD4+ T cells from PBMCs. These receptors all come from a human donor with multiple sclerosis.

The chain combines TRBV12-3 or TRBV12-4 with TRBJ1-5, with D possibly being TRBD1 (5 bases). The CDR3 has 14 residues. V was clipped by 3 bases and J by 7 bases, with 13 bases between them. Here the CDR3 DNA reads TGTGCCAGCAGTTTGAGGCCAGGGATGCAGCCCCAGCATTTT. Protein sequence: CASSLRPGMQPQHF.

This chain joins TRBV6-5 and TRBJ2-1; D possibly corresponds to TRBD2 (5 bases). The J call may be wrong; the DNA end is better matched by TRBJ2-7. Germline V gives CDR1 MNHEY, CDR2 SVGAGI. CDR3 length: 12 residues. CDR3 nucleotides: TGTGCCAGCAGGGGAGACGCCTACGAGCAGTACTTC. It encodes CASRGDAYEQYF.

The rearrangement uses TRBV4-1 and TRBJ2-3, with TRBD2 as a possible D gene (7 bases). The CDR3 runs to 16 residues. Trimming took off 6 bases at V and 6 bases at J, with 22 bases between the two ends. Germline V gene lookup returns CDR1 MGHRA and CDR2 YSYEKL. The CDR3 is CASRNPLRGGRDTQYF. CDR3 in DNA: TGCGCCAGCAGGAATCCTTTAAGGGGGGGGCGTGATACGCAGTATTTT.

This clonotype was counted once. This chain joins TRBV30 and TRBJ2-3; D is unresolved. Germline V gives CDR1 GTSNPN, CDR2 SVGIG (reference sequence). This CDR3 is 11 amino acids long. V lost 0 bases and J lost 6, with 4 bases in between. CDR3 protein: CAWSVSDTQYF. Here the CDR3 DNA reads TGTGCCTGGAGTGTCAGTGATACGCAGTATTTT. Full variable domain (rest looked up from reference TRBV30 and TRBJ2-3): SQTIHQWPATLVQPVGSPLSLECTVEGTSNPNLYWYRQAAGRGLQLLFYSVGIGQISSEVPQNLSASRPQDRQFILSSKKLLLSDSGFYLCAWSVSDTQYFGPGTRLTVL.

The rearrangement links TRBV29-1 to TRBJ1-3, with D possibly matching TRBD1 (5 bases). The CDR3 has 13 residues. With 6 bases removed from V and 0 bases from J, the gap between germline ends came to 9 bases. Germline V lookup: CDR1 SQVTM, CDR2 ANQGSEA. DNA of the CDR3: TGCAGCGTATCCGACAGCTCTGGAAACACCATATATTTT. Protein product: CSVSDSSGNTIYF.

Here the CDR3 DNA reads TGTGCCTGGATTCCTCAGTGGAGGAACACCGGGGAGCTGTTTTTT. Translation gives CAWIPQWRNTGELFF. V usage is TRBV30 and J usage is TRBJ2-2; the D is unclear. The CDR3 extends over 15 amino acids. The V end was cut by 4 bases, the J end by 1 base, with 13 bases between. CDR1 and CDR2 (germline): GTSNPN, SVGIG (reference sequence). Variable domain in full (rest from reference TRBV30 and TRBJ2-2): SQTIHQWPATLVQPVGSPLSLECTVEGTSNPNLYWYRQAAGRGLQLLFYSVGIGQISSEVPQNLSASRPQDRQFILSSKKLLLSDSGFYLCAWIPQWRNTGELFFGEGSRLTVL.

The chain recombines TRBV20-1 with TRBJ1-5, with TRBD1 identical over 8 bases. CDR1 is DFQATT and CDR2 is SNEGSKA in the germline V gene (reference sequence). This CDR3 is built from 15 residues. V shed 5 bases, J shed 0 bases, and the junction held 6 bases outside the gene matches. This CDR3 is CSASRQGNSNQPQHF. DNA for the CDR3: TGCAGTGCTTCCCGACAGGGGAATAGCAATCAGCCCCAGCATTTT.

J is TRBJ2-5 and V is TRBV18, with TRBD2 matching 9 bases. The CDR3 is 15 residues long. The V segment lost 2 bases and the J segment 5 bases; nucleotides outside the gene matches: 6. The germline V gene encodes CDR1 KGHSH and CDR2 LQKENI. The CDR3 protein is CASSPASGRSETQYF. In DNA, the CDR3 is TGTGCCAGCTCACCAGCCAGCGGGAGGTCGGAGACCCAGTACTTC.

The genes are TRBV19 and TRBJ2-3; TRBD2 matches 9 bases. The V gene's germline CDR1 is LNHDA and CDR2 SQIVND (reference sequence). With 3 bases clipped from V and 5 bases from J, the junction kept 15 bases outside the gene matches. This CDR3 is built from 18 residues. The CDR3 sequence: CASSIEGASGIPEDTQYF. CDR3 nucleotides: TGTGCCAGTAGTATTGAGGGGGCTAGCGGGATTCCGGAAGATACGCAGTATTTT.

The chain recombines TRBV19 with TRBJ2-1; D possibly corresponds to TRBD2 (6 bases). CDR1 is LNHDA and CDR2 is SQIVND in the germline V gene (reference sequence). The ends were cut back, 1 base at V and 10 bases at J, with 20 bases in the middle. The CDR3 runs 16 residues. The chain's CDR3 is CASSIAGRERPWEQFF. The CDR3 nucleotides read TGTGCCAGTAGTATAGCGGGCCGGGAGCGCCCATGGGAGCAGTTCTTC.

The V gene is TRBV11-3, the J gene TRBJ2-1; weak D call: TRBD2 (6 bases). Trimming removed 3 bases from V and 2 bases from J, with 14 bases in between. Germline V gene data show CDR1 as SGHNT and CDR2 as YENEEA. This CDR3 comprises 16 residues. For the CDR3, the DNA is TGTGCCAGCAGCTTGACCCTCGCGGGACCCTACAATGAGCAGTTCTTC. It is translated as CASSLTLAGPYNEQFF.

The chain links TRBV20-1 to TRBJ2-3; 7 nucleotides align to TRBD2. The germline CDR1 and CDR2 sequences are DFQATT and SNEGSKA (reference sequence). V was clipped by 7 bases and J by 0 bases; unmatched bases: 10. The CDR3 consists of 15 residues. The CDR3: CSGGHPSGSTDTQYF. In DNA, the CDR3 is TGCAGTGGTGGGCACCCTAGCGGAAGCACAGATACGCAGTATTTT.

CDR3 in amino acids: CASSYSAAEPTDTQYF. In nucleotides, the CDR3 is TGTGCCAGCAGTTACTCGGCCGCGGAGCCGACAGATACGCAGTATTTT. The V call is TRBV6-5, the J call TRBJ2-3; D unclear. V gave up 0 bases and J gave up 3 bases, with 13 bases separating them. This CDR3 has 16 residues. Germline CDR1 and CDR2: MNHEY and SVGAGI.

The chain recombines TRBV11-2 with TRBJ2-5; weak D call: TRBD1 (5 bases). The CDR3 is made up of 16 amino acids. The V gene's germline CDR1 is SGHAT and CDR2 FQNNGV. Between the trimmed V and J ends, which lost 6 bases and 1 base, there was a span of 18 bases. This CDR3 reads CASSYLPRGSQETQYF. The CDR3 bases are TGTGCCAGCAGTTACCTTCCTAGGGGATCCCAAGAGACCCAGTACTTC.

V usage is TRBV15 and J usage is TRBJ1-6; D remains ambiguous. The germline V gene encodes CDR1 LNHNV and CDR2 YYDKDF (reference sequence). V lost 0 bases to trimming and J lost 8 bases, with 5 bases between them. This CDR3 contains 13 residues. The CDR3 region has the DNA TGTGCCACCAGCAGAGAGCGGGATTCACCCCTCCACTTT. Protein: CATSRERDSPLHF.

This chain links TRBV20-1 with TRBJ1-2; D gene unclear. CDR1 is DFQATT and CDR2 is SNEGSKA in the germline V gene (reference sequence). Trimming left V 3 bases short and J 12 bases short, with 17 bases between. This CDR3 has 12 amino acids. This chain's CDR3 is CSARVRDLVHTF. The CDR3 DNA follows: TGCAGTGCTAGGGTTCGGGATTTGGTTCACACCTTC.

This rearrangement joins TRBV7-9 to TRBJ1-2; no definite D call. CDR1 is SEHNR and CDR2 is FQNEAQ in the germline V gene (reference sequence). This CDR3 is 12 amino acids long. The V end lost 5 bases, the J end lost 4 bases, and 8 bases lay between the germline ends. The CDR3 DNA reads as TGTGCCAGCAGCCAGACTACCTATGGCTACACCTTC. Translated, it gives CASSQTTYGYTF.

The gene calls are TRBV2 and TRBJ2-7; D unresolved. Trimming removed 2 bases from V and 6 bases from J, with 8 bases in between. Germline V gives CDR1 SNHLY, CDR2 FYNNEI. CDR3 length equals 12 residues. In nucleotides, the CDR3 is TGTGCCAGCAGTGAACAGAGTGGCGAGCAGTACTTC. Translated, it gives CASSEQSGEQYF.

The rearrangement uses TRBV18 and TRBJ2-7; TRBD1 or TRBD2 may be the D gene (5 bases each). Germline V gene sequence: CDR1 KGHSH, CDR2 LQKENI. There are 13 residues in the CDR3. Trimming left V 2 bases short and J 6 bases short, with 11 bases between. CDR3 loop: CASSPIPRGEQYF. The DNA of the CDR3 is TGTGCCAGCTCACCAATCCCGAGGGGCGAGCAGTACTTC.